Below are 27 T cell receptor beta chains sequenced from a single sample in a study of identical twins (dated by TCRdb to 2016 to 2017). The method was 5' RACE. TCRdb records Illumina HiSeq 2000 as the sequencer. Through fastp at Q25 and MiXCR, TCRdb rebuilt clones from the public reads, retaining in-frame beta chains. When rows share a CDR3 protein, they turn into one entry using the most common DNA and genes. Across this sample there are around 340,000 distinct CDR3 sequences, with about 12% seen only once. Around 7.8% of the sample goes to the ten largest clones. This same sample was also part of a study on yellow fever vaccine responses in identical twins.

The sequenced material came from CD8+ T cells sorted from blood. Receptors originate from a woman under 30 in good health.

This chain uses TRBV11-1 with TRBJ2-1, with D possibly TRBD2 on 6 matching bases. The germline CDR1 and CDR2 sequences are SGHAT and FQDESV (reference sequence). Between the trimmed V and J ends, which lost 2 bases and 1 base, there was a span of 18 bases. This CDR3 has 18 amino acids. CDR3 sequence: CASSLPRRAGSSYNEQFF. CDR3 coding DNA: TGTGCCAGCAGCTTACCCCGCCGGGCGGGAAGTTCCTACAATGAGCAGTTCTTC.

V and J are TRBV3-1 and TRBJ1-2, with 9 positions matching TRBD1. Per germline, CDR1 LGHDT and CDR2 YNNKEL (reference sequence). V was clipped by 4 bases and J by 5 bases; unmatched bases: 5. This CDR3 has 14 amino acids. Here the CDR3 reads CASSPGTGYYGYTF. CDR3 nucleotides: TGTGCCAGCAGCCCCGGGACAGGGTATTATGGCTACACCTTC.

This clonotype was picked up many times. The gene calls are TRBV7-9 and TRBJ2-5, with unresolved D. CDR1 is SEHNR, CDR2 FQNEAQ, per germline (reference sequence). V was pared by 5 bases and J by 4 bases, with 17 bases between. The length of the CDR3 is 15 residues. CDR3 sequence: CASSPPGQLVETQYF. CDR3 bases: TGTGCCAGCAGCCCCCCCGGCCAGTTAGTAGAGACCCAGTACTTC. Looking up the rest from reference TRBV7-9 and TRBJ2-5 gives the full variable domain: DTGVSQNPRHKITKRGQNVTFRCDPISEHNRLYWYRQTLGQGPEFLTYFQNEAQLEKSRLLSDRFSAERPKGSFSTLEIQRTEQGDSAMYLCASSPPGQLVETQYFGPGTRLLVL.

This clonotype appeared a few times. In DNA form, the CDR3 reads TGTGCCAGCAGTTTGTATATAGCGGGAGCGGACGAGCAGTACTTC. Protein sequence: CASSLYIAGADEQYF. The V call is TRBV28, the J call TRBJ2-7, with TRBD2 matching 9 bases. Germline CDR1 is MDHEN and CDR2 is SYDVKM. CDR3 size: 15 residues. The ends lost 3 bases at V and 5 bases at J; junction bases unmatched: 8. The full variable domain, in which reference TRBV28 and TRBJ2-7 provide the parts outside the CDR3, is DVKVTQSSRYLVKRTGEKVFLECVQDMDHENMFWYRQDPGLGLRLIYFSYDVKMKEKGDIPEGYSVSREKKERFSLILESASTNQTSMYLCASSLYIAGADEQYFGPGTRLTVT.

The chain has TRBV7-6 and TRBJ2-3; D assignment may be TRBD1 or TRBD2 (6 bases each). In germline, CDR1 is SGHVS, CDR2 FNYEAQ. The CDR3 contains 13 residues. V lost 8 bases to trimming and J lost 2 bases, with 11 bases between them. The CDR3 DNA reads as TGTGCCAGCGGCGGGACACACACAGATACGCAGTATTTT. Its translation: CASGGTHTDTQYF.

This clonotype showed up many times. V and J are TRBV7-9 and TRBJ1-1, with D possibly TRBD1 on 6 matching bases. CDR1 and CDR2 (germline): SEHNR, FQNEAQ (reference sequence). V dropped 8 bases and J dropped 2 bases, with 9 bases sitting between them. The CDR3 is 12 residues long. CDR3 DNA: TGTGCCAGCGTACAGGGAAACACTGAAGCTTTCTTT. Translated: CASVQGNTEAFF.

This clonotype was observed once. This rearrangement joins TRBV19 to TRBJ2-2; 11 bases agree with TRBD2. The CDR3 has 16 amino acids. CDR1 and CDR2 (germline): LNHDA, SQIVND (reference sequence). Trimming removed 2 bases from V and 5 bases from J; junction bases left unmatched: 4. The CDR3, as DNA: TGTGCCAGTAGTATAACTAGCGGGAGAGGAACCGGGGAGCTGTTTTTT. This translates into CASSITSGRGTGELFF.

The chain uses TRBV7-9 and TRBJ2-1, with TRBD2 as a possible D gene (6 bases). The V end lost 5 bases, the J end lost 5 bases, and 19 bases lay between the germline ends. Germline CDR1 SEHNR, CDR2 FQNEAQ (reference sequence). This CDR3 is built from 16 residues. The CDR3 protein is CASSPTGGEHDNEQFF. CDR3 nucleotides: TGTGCCAGCAGCCCAACCGGAGGGGAACATGACAATGAGCAGTTCTTC.

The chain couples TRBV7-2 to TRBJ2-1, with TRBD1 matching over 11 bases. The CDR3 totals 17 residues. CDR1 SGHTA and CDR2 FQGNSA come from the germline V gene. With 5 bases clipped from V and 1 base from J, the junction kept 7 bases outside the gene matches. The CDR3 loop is CASSPSGQGASYNEQFF. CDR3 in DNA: TGTGCCAGCAGCCCTAGCGGACAGGGGGCATCCTACAATGAGCAGTTCTTC. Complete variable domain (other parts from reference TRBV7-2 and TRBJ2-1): GAGVSQSPSNKVTEKGKDVELRCDPISGHTALYWYRQSLGQGLEFLIYFQGNSAPDKSGLPSDRFSAERTGGSVSTLTIQRTQQEDSAVYLCASSPSGQGASYNEQFFGPGTRLTVL.

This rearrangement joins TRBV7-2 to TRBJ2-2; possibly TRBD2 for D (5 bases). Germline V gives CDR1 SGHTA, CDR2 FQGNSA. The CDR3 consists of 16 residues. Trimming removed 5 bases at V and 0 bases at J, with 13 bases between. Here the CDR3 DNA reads TGTGCCAGCAGCAGACTAAAGGGAGCGAACACCGGGGAGCTGTTTTTT. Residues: CASSRLKGANTGELFF.

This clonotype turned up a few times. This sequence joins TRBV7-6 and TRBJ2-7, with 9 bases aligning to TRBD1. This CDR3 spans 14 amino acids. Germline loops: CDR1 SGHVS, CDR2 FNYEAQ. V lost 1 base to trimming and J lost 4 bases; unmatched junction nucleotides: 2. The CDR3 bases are TGTGCCAGCAGCTTAGGGACAGGGGAATACGAGCAGTACTTC. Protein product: CASSLGTGEYEQYF.

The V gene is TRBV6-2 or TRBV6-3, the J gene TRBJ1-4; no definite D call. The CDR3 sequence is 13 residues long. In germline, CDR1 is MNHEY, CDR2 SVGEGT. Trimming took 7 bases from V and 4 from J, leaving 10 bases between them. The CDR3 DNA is TGTGCCAGCACCCTAGGAGTTAATGAAAAACTGTTTTTT. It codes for CASTLGVNEKLFF.

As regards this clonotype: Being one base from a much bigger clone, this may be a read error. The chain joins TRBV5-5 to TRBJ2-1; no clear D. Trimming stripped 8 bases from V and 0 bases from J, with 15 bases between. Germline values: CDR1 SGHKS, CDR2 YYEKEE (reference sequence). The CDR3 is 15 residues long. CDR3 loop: CARSPLLHSYNEQFF. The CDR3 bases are TGTGCCAGGAGCCCCCTGCTACACTCCTACAATGAGCAGTTCTTC.

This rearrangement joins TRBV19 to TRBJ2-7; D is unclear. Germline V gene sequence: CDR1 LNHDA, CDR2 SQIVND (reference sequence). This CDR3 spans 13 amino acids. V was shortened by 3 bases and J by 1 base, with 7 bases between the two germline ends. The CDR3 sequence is CASSMVGSYEQYF. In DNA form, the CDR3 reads TGTGCCAGTAGTATGGTTGGATCCTACGAGCAGTACTTC.

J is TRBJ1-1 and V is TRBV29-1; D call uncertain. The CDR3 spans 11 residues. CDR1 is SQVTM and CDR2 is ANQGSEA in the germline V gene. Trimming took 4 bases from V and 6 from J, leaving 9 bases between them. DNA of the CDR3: TGCAGCGTTGTCAGAGGCTCTGAAGCTTTCTTT. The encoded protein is CSVVRGSEAFF.

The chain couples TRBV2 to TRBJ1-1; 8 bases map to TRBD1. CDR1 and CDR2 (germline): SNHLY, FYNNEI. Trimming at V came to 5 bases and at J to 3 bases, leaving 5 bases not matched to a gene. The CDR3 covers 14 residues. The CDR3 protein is CASSTGQGYTEAFF. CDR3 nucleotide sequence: TGTGCCAGCAGTACCGGACAGGGTTACACTGAAGCTTTCTTT. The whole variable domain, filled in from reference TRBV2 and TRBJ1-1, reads EPEVTQTPSHQVTQMGQEVILRCVPISNHLYFYWYRQILGQKVEFLVSFYNNEISEKSEIFDDQFSVERPDGSNFTLKIRSTKLEDSAMYFCASSTGQGYTEAFFGQGTRLTVV.

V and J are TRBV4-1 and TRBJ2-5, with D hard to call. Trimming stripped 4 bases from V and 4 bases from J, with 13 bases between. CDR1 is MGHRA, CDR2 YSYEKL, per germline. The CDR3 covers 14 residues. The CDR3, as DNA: TGCGCCAGCAGCCCAGCAAGTAGTATAGAGACCCAGTACTTC. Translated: CASSPASSIETQYF.

CDR3 protein: CASSLGRDRSYEQYF. The CDR3 DNA sequence: TGTGCCAGCAGTTTAGGCCGGGATCGATCCTACGAGCAGTACTTC. This chain joins TRBV28 and TRBJ2-7, with a tentative D call TRBD2 (5 bases). This CDR3 is 15 amino acids long. The germline CDR1 and CDR2 sequences are MDHEN and SYDVKM. With 2 bases removed from V and 1 base from J, the gap between germline ends came to 12 bases.

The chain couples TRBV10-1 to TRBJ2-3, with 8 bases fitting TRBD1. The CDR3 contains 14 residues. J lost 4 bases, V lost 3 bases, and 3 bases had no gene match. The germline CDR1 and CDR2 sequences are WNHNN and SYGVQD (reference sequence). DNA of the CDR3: TGCGCCAGCAGTGACAGGGGGCCGGCAGATACGCAGTATTTT. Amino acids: CASSDRGPADTQYF.

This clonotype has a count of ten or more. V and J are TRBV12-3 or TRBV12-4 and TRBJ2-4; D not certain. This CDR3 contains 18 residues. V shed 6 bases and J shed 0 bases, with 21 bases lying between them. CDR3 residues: CASSSPWGSVLAKNIQYF. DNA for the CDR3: TGTGCCAGCAGCTCCCCGTGGGGTTCCGTACTAGCCAAAAACATTCAGTACTTC.

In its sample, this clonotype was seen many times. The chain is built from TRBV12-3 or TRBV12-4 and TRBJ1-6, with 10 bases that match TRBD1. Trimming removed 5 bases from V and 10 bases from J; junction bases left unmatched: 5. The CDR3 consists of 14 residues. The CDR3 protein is CASSQGQGVSPLHF. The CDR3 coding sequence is TGTGCCAGCAGTCAAGGACAGGGGGTCTCACCCCTCCACTTT.

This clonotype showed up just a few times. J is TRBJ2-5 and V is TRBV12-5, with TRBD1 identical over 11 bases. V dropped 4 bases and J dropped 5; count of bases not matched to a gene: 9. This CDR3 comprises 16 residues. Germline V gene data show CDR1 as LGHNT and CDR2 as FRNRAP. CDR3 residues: CASGSSGQGVRETQYF. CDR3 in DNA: TGTGCTAGTGGTTCCTCGGGACAGGGGGTGCGGGAGACCCAGTACTTC.

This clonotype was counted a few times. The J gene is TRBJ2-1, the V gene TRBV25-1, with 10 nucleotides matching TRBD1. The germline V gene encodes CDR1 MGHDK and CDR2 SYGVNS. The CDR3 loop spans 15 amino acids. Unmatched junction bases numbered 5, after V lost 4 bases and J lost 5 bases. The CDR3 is CASSGAGTGDNEQFF. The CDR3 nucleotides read TGTGCCAGCAGTGGAGCCGGGACAGGGGACAATGAGCAGTTCTTC.

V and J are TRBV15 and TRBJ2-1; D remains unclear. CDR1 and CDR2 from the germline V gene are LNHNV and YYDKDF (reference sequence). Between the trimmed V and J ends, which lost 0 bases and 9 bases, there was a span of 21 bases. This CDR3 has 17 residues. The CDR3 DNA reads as TGTGCCACCAGCAGAGAACTCAACGGACGCGGTATGGGTGAGCAGTTCTTC. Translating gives CATSRELNGRGMGEQFF.

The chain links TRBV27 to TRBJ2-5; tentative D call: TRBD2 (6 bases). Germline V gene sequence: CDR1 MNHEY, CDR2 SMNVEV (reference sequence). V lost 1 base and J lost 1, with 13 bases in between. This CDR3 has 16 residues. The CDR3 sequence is CASSLLVGDSQETQYF. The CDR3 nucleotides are TGTGCCAGCAGTTTATTAGTAGGGGACTCCCAAGAGACCCAGTACTTC.

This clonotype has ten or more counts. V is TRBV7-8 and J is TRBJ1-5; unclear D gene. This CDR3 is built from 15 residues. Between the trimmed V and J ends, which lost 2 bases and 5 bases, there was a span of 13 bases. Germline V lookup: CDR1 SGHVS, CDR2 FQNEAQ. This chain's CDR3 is CASSLFPGVDQPQHF. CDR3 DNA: TGTGCCAGCAGCTTATTCCCTGGCGTAGATCAGCCCCAGCATTTT.

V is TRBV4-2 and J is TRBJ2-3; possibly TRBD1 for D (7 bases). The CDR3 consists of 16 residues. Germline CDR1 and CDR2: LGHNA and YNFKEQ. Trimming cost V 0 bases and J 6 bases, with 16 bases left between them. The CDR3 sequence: CASSQEGAGGLDTQYF. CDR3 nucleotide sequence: TGTGCCAGCAGCCAAGAAGGGGCAGGGGGGCTGGATACGCAGTATTTT.